Presented here are 27 T cell receptor beta chains from one specimen sequenced in a study of graft-versus-host responses after intestinal transplantation. The repertoire was sequenced with immunoSEQ multiplex PCR; TCRdb's copy has only in-frame clones and lacks some. The sample contains approximately 37,000 clones, approximately 89% of which appear only once. The sequencing used PBMCs, collected just under 270 days after transplant. The receptors stem from a human patient who received an intestinal transplant, so some T cells may come from the graft donor.

The J gene is TRBJ2-3, the V gene TRBV7-3; either TRBD1 or TRBD2 may fit D (5 bases each). CDR1 and CDR2 from the germline V gene are SGHTA and FQGTGA. The CDR3 sequence is 13 residues long. Trimming took off 2 bases at V and 4 bases at J, with 7 bases between the two ends. CDR3 loop: CASSLRGPDTQYF. CDR3 coding DNA: TGTGCCAGCAGCTTACGGGGCCCAGATACGCAGTATTTT.

The chain links TRBV15 to TRBJ1-6, with unresolved D. The V and J ends lost 0 bases and 11 bases respectively, with 5 bases between them. Germline CDR1 is LNHNV and CDR2 is YYDKDF (reference sequence). The CDR3 is made up of 12 amino acids. CDR3 sequence reads: CATSRDSTPLHF. Here the CDR3 DNA reads TGTGCCACCAGCAGAGACAGTACACCCCTCCACTTT.

The chain recombines TRBV23-1 with TRBJ2-2, with TRBD1 matching over 11 bases. TRBV23-1 is noted as an ORF with a role that remains uncertain. Germline trimming cut 4 bases from V and 5 bases from J; bases unmatched to any gene: 3. The CDR3 covers 15 residues. Here the CDR3 reads CASSRTGGATGELFF. CDR3 sequence (DNA): TGCGCCAGCAGTCGGACAGGGGGCGCAACCGGGGAGCTGTTTTTT.

The chain carries TRBV5-1 and TRBJ2-3; 9 nucleotides match TRBD1. Germline V gives CDR1 SGHRS, CDR2 YFSETQ. CDR3 length equals 18 residues. V was pared by 4 bases and J by 1 base, with 13 bases of the junction left unmatched. In nucleotides, the CDR3 is TGCGCCAGCAGCACAACACCGGGACAGGGTCTCGGCACAGATACGCAGTATTTT. Protein product: CASSTTPGQGLGTDTQYF.

This clone was seen only once. The chain couples TRBV7-8 to TRBJ2-7; 8 nucleotides agree with TRBD2. With 4 bases clipped from V and 7 bases from J, the junction kept 9 bases outside the gene matches. The length of the CDR3 is 14 residues. Germline values: CDR1 SGHVS, CDR2 FQNEAQ. The CDR3 sequence: CASSSGLAGEEQYF. DNA for the CDR3: TGTGCCAGCAGCTCAGGACTAGCCGGTGAAGAGCAGTACTTC.

With respect to this clone: Other DNA variants within this sample encode the same CDR3. The rearrangement links TRBV30 to TRBJ2-7, with D possibly being TRBD1 or TRBD2 (5 bases each). CDR1 and CDR2 (germline): GTSNPN, SVGIG (reference sequence). This CDR3 region has 16 residues. The germline V and J ends were trimmed by 1 base and 1 base, with 17 bases remaining between them. The CDR3, as DNA: TGTGCCTGGAGTGATACAGGAGGCAGCCTATCCTACGAGCAGTACTTC. It encodes CAWSDTGGSLSYEQYF.

The gene calls are TRBV19 and TRBJ1-1; D call uncertain. The CDR3 loop spans 15 amino acids. The ends were cut back, 3 bases at V and 4 bases at J, with 15 bases in the middle. Germline CDR1 reads LNHDA; CDR2 reads SQIVND (reference sequence). Written as DNA, the CDR3 is TGTGCCAGTAGTATCGTGGGAGATCCCAGCACTGAAGCTTTCTTT. It encodes CASSIVGDPSTEAFF. The full variable domain, rest sourced from reference TRBV19 and TRBJ1-1, is DGGITQSPKYLFRKEGQNVTLSCEQNLNHDAMYWYRQDPGQGLRLIYYSQIVNDFQKGDIAEGYSVSREKKESFPLTVTSAQKNPTAFYLCASSIVGDPSTEAFFGQGTRLTVV.

The chain joins TRBV19 to TRBJ1-2, with 8 bases fitting TRBD1. The CDR3 totals 14 residues. Per the germline V gene, CDR1 is LNHDA and CDR2 is SQIVND (reference sequence). J gave up 8 bases and V 5 bases, and 10 bases lay outside the gene matches. CDR3 in DNA: TGTGCCAGTAGTGGGCCGCAGGGGGCAGGCGGCTACACCTTC. It yields the protein CASSGPQGAGGYTF. The variable domain in full, with the rest retrieved from reference TRBV19 and TRBJ1-2, is DGGITQSPKYLFRKEGQNVTLSCEQNLNHDAMYWYRQDPGQGLRLIYYSQIVNDFQKGDIAEGYSVSREKKESFPLTVTSAQKNPTAFYLCASSGPQGAGGYTFGSGTRLTVV.

This chain uses TRBV28 with TRBJ1-3, with no clear D. Germline V lookup: CDR1 MDHEN, CDR2 SYDVKM. The CDR3 loop spans 12 amino acids. The V and J ends lost 10 bases and 4 bases respectively, with 11 bases between them. CDR3 loop: CAIKGDGNTIYF. In DNA, the CDR3 is TGTGCCATAAAGGGAGACGGAAACACCATATATTTT.

This clone was seen a handful of times. The V gene is TRBV7-6, the J gene TRBJ2-7; D possibly uses TRBD1 or TRBD2 (5 bases each). V lost 1 base and J 0 bases, leaving 7 bases between the germline ends. In germline, CDR1 is SGHVS, CDR2 FNYEAQ. This CDR3 spans 14 amino acids. The CDR3 sequence is CASSLGGNSYEQYF. CDR3 nucleotides: TGTGCCAGCAGCTTAGGGGGGAACTCCTACGAGCAGTACTTC.

The genes are TRBV4-1 and TRBJ1-2, with a possible D match to TRBD1 (6 bases). Germline assignment: CDR1 MGHRA and CDR2 YSYEKL. Trimming removed 0 bases at V and 8 bases at J, with 16 bases between. CDR3 size: 15 residues. Here the CDR3 reads CASSQDRGLAEGYTF. The CDR3 nucleotides are TGCGCCAGCAGCCAAGACAGGGGCCTGGCTGAGGGCTACACCTTC.

CDR3 amino acids: CASSKTGHQPQHF. As DNA, the CDR3 is TGTGCCAGCAGCAAAACGGGGCATCAGCCCCAGCATTTT. The chain combines TRBV21-1 with TRBJ1-5. TRBV21-1 is assigned pseudogene status. This CDR3 comprises 13 residues.

The V call is TRBV2, the J call TRBJ2-2, with D maybe TRBD2 (6 bases). This CDR3 is built from 14 residues. CDR1 and CDR2 (germline): SNHLY, FYNNEI. CDR3: CATRRAANTGELFF. The CDR3 nucleotides read TGTGCTACCAGGAGGGCAGCGAACACCGGGGAGCTGTTTTTT.

CDR3 DNA: TGTGCCAGTAGTCCCCAGGGGGGGGAAAAACTGTTTTTT. This gives the protein CASSPQGGEKLFF. The genes are TRBV19 and TRBJ1-4; 7 positions match TRBD1. The CDR3 is 13 residues long. V was pared by 5 bases and J by 8 bases, with 5 bases of the junction left unmatched. Germline values: CDR1 LNHDA, CDR2 SQIVND (reference sequence).

This chain joins TRBV4-1 and TRBJ1-6; TRBD1 might be the D (5 bases). This CDR3 is 16 amino acids long. Germline V gene lookup returns CDR1 MGHRA and CDR2 YSYEKL. V shed 3 bases and J shed 8 bases, with 17 bases lying between them. The CDR3 is CASSHGRQSRDSPLHF. The CDR3 DNA follows: TGCGCCAGCAGCCATGGGAGACAGAGTCGAGATTCACCCCTCCACTTT.

This sequence joins TRBV4-2 and TRBJ2-3; 7 positions agree with TRBD1. V lost 1 base, J lost 5 bases, and 6 bases stayed unmatched. This CDR3 has 15 amino acids. Germline V lookup: CDR1 LGHNA, CDR2 YNFKEQ. The CDR3 DNA sequence: TGTGCCAGCAGCCAAGCTGAGGGGGCTGGAGATACGCAGTATTTT. Amino acid sequence: CASSQAEGAGDTQYF.

In DNA, the CDR3 is TGTGCCAGCAGCTTAGTTCTGCTGGGTAACCAAATTTACAATGAGCAGTTCTTC. This encodes CASSLVLLGNQIYNEQFF. V usage is TRBV11-3 and J usage is TRBJ2-1; no clear D gene. Germline CDR1 and CDR2: SGHNT and YENEEA. The CDR3 length is 18 residues. Trimming removed 1 base at V and 4 bases at J, with 20 bases between.

This clone has only a few counts. V and J are TRBV27 and TRBJ2-2; weak D call: TRBD2 (6 bases). This CDR3 has 14 residues. Germline V gene sequence: CDR1 MNHEY, CDR2 SMNVEV (reference sequence). Trimming left V 3 bases short and J 6 bases short, with 11 bases between. CDR3 loop: CASSFLGGPGELFF. The CDR3 nucleotides read TGTGCCAGCAGTTTTTTGGGGGGTCCCGGGGAGCTGTTTTTT.

V is TRBV4-1 and J is TRBJ2-5, with D tentatively TRBD2 (6 bases). Trimming pared 1 base from V and 2 bases from J, leaving 11 bases between. The length of the CDR3 is 15 residues. Germline lookup yields CDR1 MGHRA and CDR2 YSYEKL. For the CDR3, the DNA is TGCGCCAGCAGCCAAGGAGCGGGCATACAAGAGACCCAGTACTTC. Its protein is CASSQGAGIQETQYF.

The rearrangement joins TRBV7-9 to TRBJ2-2; D tentatively fits TRBD1 or TRBD2 (6 bases each). CDR3 length equals 15 residues. V was trimmed by 5 bases and J by 4 bases, leaving 14 bases between them. The germline gives CDR1 SEHNR, CDR2 FQNEAQ (reference sequence). CDR3 DNA: TGTGCCAGCAGCCCCACACAGGGAGGCACCGGGGAGCTGTTTTTT. Amino acid sequence: CASSPTQGGTGELFF.

The V call is TRBV6-4, the J call TRBJ2-2; D call uncertain. Trimming took 2 bases from V and 7 from J, leaving 8 bases between them. There are 13 residues in the CDR3. Germline V CDR1 and CDR2: MRHNA, SNTAGT. The CDR3 region is CASSDRDNGELFF. The CDR3 coding sequence is TGTGCCAGCAGTGACAGGGATAACGGGGAGCTGTTTTTT.

The rearrangement uses TRBV9 and TRBJ2-5; D not resolved. V lost 0 bases, J lost 5 bases, and 11 bases lay in between. CDR3 size: 14 residues. Germline assignment: CDR1 SGDLS and CDR2 YYNGEE. The CDR3 nucleotides read TGTGCCAGCAGCGTAGGTGGGTTCTCGGAGACCCAGTACTTC. Amino acid sequence: CASSVGGFSETQYF.

The genes are TRBV6-1 and TRBJ1-2; D remains unclear. Germline-derived CDR1 and CDR2 are MNHNS and SASEGT. The V and J ends lost 1 base and 7 bases respectively, with 10 bases between them. This CDR3 comprises 13 residues. The CDR3 DNA is TGTGCCAGCAGTGAAGGGGTGGTTGGTGGCTACACCTTC. Translated, it gives CASSEGVVGGYTF.

The chain carries TRBV7-6 and TRBJ2-7; D assignment may be TRBD1 or TRBD2 (5 bases each). Germline V gene lookup returns CDR1 SGHVS and CDR2 FNYEAQ. The CDR3 length is 14 residues. V shed 5 bases and J shed 0 bases, with 11 bases lying between them. The CDR3 sequence: CASSPRDVSYEQYF. CDR3 sequence (DNA): TGTGCCAGCAGCCCCCGGGACGTCTCCTACGAGCAGTACTTC.

The chain is built from TRBV10-2 and TRBJ1-1; tentatively, D is TRBD1 (5 bases). Per germline, CDR1 WSHSY and CDR2 SAAADI. CDR3 length: 12 residues. V lost 8 bases and J 6 bases, leaving 13 bases between the germline ends. The DNA of the CDR3 is TGCGCCAGCGGGGGTCCTCCCTCTGAAGCTTTCTTT. Translation: CASGGPPSEAFF.

The genes are TRBV19 and TRBJ2-5; the D gene is possibly TRBD2 (6 bases). Trimming shortened V by 1 base and J by 2 bases, and 17 bases separated the two germline ends. CDR1 and CDR2 from the germline V gene are LNHDA and SQIVND (reference sequence). The CDR3 runs to 17 residues. For the CDR3, the DNA is TGTGCCAGTAGTATAGGAGTGGTGGGAGGAGTACAAGAGACCCAGTACTTC. Translated, it gives CASSIGVVGGVQETQYF.

The rearrangement joins TRBV5-1 to TRBJ2-1; D is uncertain. Germline V gene data show CDR1 as SGHRS and CDR2 as YFSETQ. CDR3 length equals 13 residues. Trimming took off 4 bases at V and 7 bases at J, with 12 bases between the two ends. CDR3 sequence reads: CASSPVSRNEQFF. The CDR3 coding sequence is TGCGCCAGCAGCCCCGTGAGTCGTAATGAGCAGTTCTTC.